These T cell receptor beta chains were read from a single sample in a study of shared clonotypes between healthy human individuals. Assay used: immunoSEQ multiplex PCR; TCRdb lists only in-frame clones, some missing. Of under 700,000 clones in the sample, around 95% were seen once. The sample comprised naive CD8+ T cells sorted from blood. Source of these receptors: a woman in her twenties or thirties in good health. The CDR3 runs from the conserved cysteine through the conserved F or W. The order of the fields is D gene, V gene, J gene, clone size, CDR3 protein, CDR3 DNA. The D gene is left open where the match is weak. Not every row has a clone size; where given, it reads once, few, many or a size class.

>TRBD2|TRBV27|TRBJ2-7|.
CASSLYSGNPYEQYF
TGTGCCAGCAGTTTATATAGCGGGAATCCCTACGAGCAGTACTTC
>.|TRBV19|TRBJ2-1|.
CASSIVGSLYNEQFF
TGTGCCAGTAGTATTGTCGGGAGCTTGTACAATGAGCAGTTCTTC
>TRBD1|TRBV7-9|TRBJ2-5|.
CASSLVGDRGQETQYF
TGTGCCAGCAGCTTAGTGGGTGACAGGGGTCAAGAGACCCAGTACTTC
>.|TRBV9|TRBJ2-2|few
CASSVDNTGELFF
TGTGCCAGCAGCGTAGATAACACCGGGGAGCTGTTTTTT
>.|TRBV6-5|TRBJ2-7|.
CASSYTISYEQYF
TGTGCCAGCAGTTACACGATCTCCTACGAGCAGTACTTC
>.|TRBV10-3|TRBJ1-1|.
CAIGGNTEAFF
TGTGCCATCGGGGGGAACACTGAAGCTTTCTTT
>.|TRBV27|TRBJ1-5|once
CASSLGPASSQPQHF
TGTGCCAGCAGTTTGGGACCTGCCTCGAGTCAGCCCCAGCATTTT
>.|TRBV27|TRBJ2-7|.
CASSSGLQSYEQYF
TGTGCCAGCAGTTCCGGGTTACAATCCTACGAGCAGTACTTC
>.|TRBV7-6|TRBJ2-5|.
CASSLEGSSGETQYF
TGTGCCAGCAGCTTAGAAGGCAGTAGCGGAGAGACCCAGTACTTC
>TRBD2|TRBV29-1|TRBJ2-3|.
CSVDFGTSGRPADTQYF
TGCAGCGTTGATTTTGGGACTAGCGGGAGACCGGCAGATACGCAGTATTTT
>TRBD2|TRBV29-1|TRBJ2-7|.
CSVGLAGAIYEQYF
TGCAGCGTTGGGCTAGCGGGGGCGATCTACGAGCAGTACTTC
>.|TRBV19|TRBJ1-5|.
CASTDGPNSNQPQHF
TGTGCCAGTACCGATGGACCGAATAGCAATCAGCCCCAGCATTTT
>.|TRBV15|TRBJ2-4|.
CATSRGNIPGTKKNIQYF
TGTGCCACCAGCAGAGGAAATATCCCCGGGACAAAAAAAAACATTCAGTACTTC
>TRBD1|TRBV28|TRBJ2-7|.
CASSLDRGAYEQYF
TGTGCCAGCAGTTTGGACAGGGGCGCCTACGAGCAGTACTTC
>.|TRBV4-1|TRBJ1-1|.
CASSQVGGNTEAFF
TGCGCCAGCAGCCAAGTTGGCGGTAACACTGAAGCTTTCTTT
>.|TRBV28|TRBJ2-3|.
CASQTGWGTDTQYF
TGTGCCAGCCAAACAGGGTGGGGCACAGATACGCAGTATTTT
>.|TRBV2|TRBJ1-1|.
CASSGGPEAFF
TGTGCCAGCTCGGGAGGACCCGAAGCTTTCTTT
>.|TRBV19|TRBJ2-5|.
CASTLYHGRGGGKETQYF
TGTGCCAGTACCCTCTACCATGGCAGGGGAGGCGGTAAGGAGACCCAGTACTTC
>TRBD2|TRBV19|TRBJ2-5|.
CASSISGNPGETQYF
TGTGCCAGTAGTATCAGCGGGAACCCAGGGGAGACCCAGTACTTC
>TRBD1|TRBV15|TRBJ1-2|.
CATSRVQRTGGSGYTF
TGTGCCACCAGCAGAGTCCAACGGACAGGGGGCAGTGGCTACACCTTC
>TRBD2|TRBV27|TRBJ2-7|.
CASSVRLAGGYEQYF
TGTGCCAGCAGTGTTCGACTAGCGGGAGGTTACGAGCAGTACTTC
>.|TRBV7-3|TRBJ1-2|.
CASSLTTGMREDGYTF
TGTGCCAGCAGCTTAACGACGGGGATGCGTGAGGATGGCTACACCTTC
>.|TRBV28|TRBJ2-7|.
CASSHNSYEQYF
TGTGCCAGCAGCCATAATTCCTACGAGCAGTACTTC
>.|TRBV4-1|TRBJ1-1|.
CASSQDWGRNTEAFF
TGCGCCAGCAGCCAAGACTGGGGGAGGAACACTGAAGCTTTCTTT
>.|TRBV29-1|TRBJ1-1|.
CSVEDSYHLNTEAFF
TGCAGCGTCGAGGACAGCTACCATTTGAACACTGAAGCTTTCTTT
>.|TRBV28|TRBJ1-5|once
CASSYPMSNQPQHF
TGTGCCAGCAGTTATCCGATGAGCAATCAGCCCCAGCATTTT
>.|TRBV5-4|TRBJ2-7|.
CASSSPDRRHEQYF
TGTGCCAGCAGCTCACCGGACAGAAGACACGAGCAGTACTTC
>TRBD2|TRBV27|TRBJ2-7|.
CASSPTDQRDYEQYF
TGTGCCAGCAGTCCCACCGACCAGCGGGATTACGAGCAGTACTTC
>TRBD2|TRBV7-9|TRBJ2-3|.
CASSLGGGGRASDTQYF
TGTGCCAGCAGCTTAGGGGGTGGCGGGAGGGCATCCGATACGCAGTATTTT
>TRBD2|TRBV5-6|TRBJ2-7|.
CASSLGGSSYEQYF
TGTGCCAGCAGCTTAGGCGGGAGCTCCTACGAGCAGTACTTC
>.|TRBV27|TRBJ2-7|once
CASSFGRASYEQYF
TGTGCCAGCAGTTTCGGCAGGGCATCCTACGAGCAGTACTTC
>.|TRBV7-9|TRBJ2-1|.
CASSSNRDSNIYNEQFF
TGTGCCAGCAGCTCGAACAGGGACTCGAACATTTACAATGAGCAGTTCTTC
>TRBD1|TRBV6-5|TRBJ1-6|.
CASSPGTGNNSPLHF
TGTGCCAGCAGTCCGGGGACAGGGAATAATTCACCCCTCCACTTT
>TRBD2|TRBV28|TRBJ2-5|.
CASSPRGLADLFRQETQYF
TGTGCCAGCAGTCCACGGGGACTAGCAGATCTTTTTCGGCAAGAGACCCAGTACTTC
>.|TRBV11-2|TRBJ2-7|.
CASSLAGPSYEQYF
TGTGCCAGCAGCTTAGCCGGGCCGTCCTACGAGCAGTACTTC
>.|TRBV30|TRBJ1-2|.
CAWRRGGGYTF
TGTGCCTGGAGAAGGGGGGGCGGCTACACCTTC
>TRBD2|TRBV11-1|TRBJ2-3|.
CASSTLAGAHTDTQYF
TGTGCCAGCAGCACCTTAGCGGGAGCCCACACAGATACGCAGTATTTT
>.|TRBV27|TRBJ1-1|.
CASSAGPIGAFF
TGTGCCAGCAGTGCAGGGCCTATCGGAGCTTTCTTT
>.|TRBV12-2|TRBJ2-7|.
CASRFSISRTNYEQYF
TGTGCAAGTCGCTTCTCTATTAGCCGAACTAACTACGAGCAGTACTTC
>TRBD1|TRBV5-1|TRBJ2-5|.
CASSLEDRVRETQYF
TGCGCCAGCAGCTTGGAGGACAGGGTGCGGGAGACCCAGTACTTC
>TRBD1|TRBV9|TRBJ2-7|.
CASSLNQGVTYEQYF
TGTGCCAGCAGCCTAAACCAGGGGGTGACTTACGAGCAGTACTTC
>.|TRBV30|TRBJ2-7|.
CAWSVGTGNYEQYF
TGTGCCTGGAGTGTGGGCACCGGGAACTACGAGCAGTACTTC
>.|TRBV10-2|TRBJ2-7|once
CASSDVGHEQYF
TGCGCCAGCAGTGACGTGGGACATGAGCAGTACTTC
>TRBD1|TRBV28|TRBJ1-5|.
CASRGLFLGGAFSNQPQHF
TGTGCCAGCAGAGGGCTTTTTCTAGGGGGCGCATTTAGCAATCAGCCCCAGCATTTT
>.|TRBV10-1|TRBJ2-7|.
CASSDIPGSSYEQYF
TGCGCCAGCAGTGATATACCGGGGAGCTCCTACGAGCAGTACTTC